The rows below give T cell receptor beta chains drawn from one sample of a study of blood T cell repertoires in COVID-19. The assay was immunoSEQ multiplex PCR, and TCRdb's table has in-frame clones only and misses some. This sample yields about 210,000 clones, of which 84% are seen a single time; roughly 3.1% belongs to the top ten. The specimen was PBMCs or T cells enriched from blood (not recorded which). These receptors were taken from a woman in her thirties who had been exposed to COVID-19. Both conserved end residues are part of each CDR3. A D gene is named only where the DNA matches it firmly. Rows may omit the clone size; those that give it use once, few, many or a size class.

V	D	length	size	J	CDR3	DNA
TRBV10-2	TRBD1	15	few	TRBJ1-1	CASQTSGTGYTEAFF	TGCGCCAGCCAGACTTCCGGGACAGGATACACTGAAGCTTTCTTT
TRBV7-3	-	14	-	TRBJ1-1	CASSLSPGNTEAFF	TGTGCCAGCAGCTTAAGTCCAGGGAATACTGAAGCTTTCTTT
TRBV5-5	TRBD2	16	-	TRBJ2-3	CASSLPTSGGTDTQYF	TGTGCCAGCAGCTTACCCACTAGCGGGGGGACAGATACGCAGTATTTT
TRBV20-1	TRBD1	16	-	TRBJ1-2	CSASAGQGGGSYGYTF	TGCAGTGCTAGTGCGGGACAGGGGGGAGGAAGCTATGGCTACACCTTC
TRBV24-1	-	17	once	TRBJ1-1	CATSDLEPVCLNTEAFF	TGTGCCACCAGTGATTTAGAGCCCGTTTGCCTGAACACTGAAGCTTTCTTT
TRBV7-2	-	16	-	TRBJ1-2	CASSPRGTPRNYGYTF	TGTGCCAGCAGCCCTAGGGGGACCCCGAGGAACTATGGCTACACCTTC
TRBV19	TRBD1	15	-	TRBJ1-3	CASSPRDRGGNTIYF	TGTGCCAGTAGTCCCCGGGACAGGGGAGGAAACACCATATATTTT
TRBV5-5	TRBD1	14	once	TRBJ1-5	CASSPGTGLQPQHF	TGTGCCAGCAGCCCCGGGACAGGACTTCAGCCCCAGCATTTT
TRBV20-1	TRBD1	14	-	TRBJ1-5	CSASQGQGYQPQHF	TGCAGTGCTAGTCAAGGACAGGGTTATCAGCCCCAGCATTTT
TRBV30	TRBD1	13	-	TRBJ1-1	CAWAGTAYTEAFF	TGTGCCTGGGCCGGGACAGCCTACACTGAAGCTTTCTTT
TRBV19	-	14	-	TRBJ2-5	CASSMGGGGETQYF	TGTGCCAGTAGTATGGGCGGGGGCGGAGAGACCCAGTACTTC
TRBV29-1	-	12	-	TRBJ1-1	CSVDTGSSEAFF	TGCAGCGTTGATACAGGTTCCTCTGAAGCTTTCTTT
TRBV6-5	-	11	once	TRBJ2-1	CASSTRQEQFF	TGTGCCAGCAGTACGAGACAGGAGCAGTTCTTC
TRBV6-5	-	12	-	TRBJ1-1	CASSLQGTEAFF	TGTGCCAGCAGTTTACAGGGCACTGAAGCTTTCTTT
TRBV15	-	15	-	TRBJ1-2	CATSRGTSDTYGYTF	TGTGCCACCAGCAGGGGGACATCGGACACCTATGGCTACACCTTC
TRBV4-2	-	15	-	TRBJ1-1	CASSQPRDMNTEAFF	TGTGCCAGCAGCCAGCCCAGGGACATGAACACTGAAGCTTTCTTT
TRBV29-1	TRBD1	14	-	TRBJ1-1	CSVTGQGGSTEAFF	TGCAGCGTGACGGGACAGGGAGGAAGCACTGAAGCTTTCTTT
TRBV11-2	-	16	-	TRBJ2-6	CASSLFRGPGANVLTF	TGTGCCAGCAGTCTGTTCAGGGGTCCTGGGGCCAACGTCCTGACTTTC